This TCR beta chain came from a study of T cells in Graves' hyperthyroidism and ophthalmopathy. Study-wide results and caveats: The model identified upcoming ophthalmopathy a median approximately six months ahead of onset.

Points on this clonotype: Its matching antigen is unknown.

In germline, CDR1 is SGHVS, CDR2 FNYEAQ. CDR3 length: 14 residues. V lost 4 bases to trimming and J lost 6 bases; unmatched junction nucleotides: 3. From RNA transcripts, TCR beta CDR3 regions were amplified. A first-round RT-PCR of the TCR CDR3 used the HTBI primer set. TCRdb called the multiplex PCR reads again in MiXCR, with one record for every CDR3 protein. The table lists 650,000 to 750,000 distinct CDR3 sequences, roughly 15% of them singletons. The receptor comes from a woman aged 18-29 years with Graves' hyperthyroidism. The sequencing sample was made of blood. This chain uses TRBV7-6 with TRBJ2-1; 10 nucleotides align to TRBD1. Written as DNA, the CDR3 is TGTGCCAGCAGCTCGGACAGGGGGGGCAATGAGCAGTTCTTC. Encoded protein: CASSSDRGGNEQFF.